This TCR beta chain was recorded in a study of T cell responses to AZD1222 COVID-19 vaccine. Study overall: Some second doses came at about 4 weeks and others at about 12 weeks; these were pooled. Findings and limits, study-wide: Just a handful of AZD1222 recipients were seropositive at baseline. The peak T cell response came first, and repertoires were sampled only after it. Unmutated regions of variants are reportedly targeted by nearly half of spike-specific TCRs.

As regards this clone: What it recognizes is unknown.

TCRdb keeps only in-frame clones here, not all; method: immunoSEQ multiplex PCR. The sample includes fewer than 90,000 clones, approximately 86% of them seen just once. V was cut by 3 bases and J by 0 bases, with 8 bases left in between. This CDR3 has 14 residues. Germline V CDR1 and CDR2: MNHNS, SASEGT. The V call is TRBV6-1, the J call TRBJ1-1; D uncertain. This TCR was recovered from an adult in good health. The specimen comprised peripheral blood, sampled on day 0 of AZD1222 vaccination. In DNA, the CDR3 is TGTGCCAGCAGTGAGTGGCAGATGAACACTGAAGCTTTCTTT. Amino acid sequence: CASSEWQMNTEAFF.